In this sample, the clone carrying this T cell receptor (beta chain) turned up once. The CDR3 has 14 amino acids. Germline-derived CDR1 and CDR2 are SGHTS and YDEGEE. Trimming removed 0 bases at V and 0 bases at J, with 7 bases between. The sample comes from a study of blood T cell repertoires in COVID-19. Assay: immunoSEQ multiplex PCR; the TCRdb copy retains only in-frame clones and omits some. Among 250,000 to 300,000 clones, 75% to 90% were seen once, and the ten largest hold roughly 2.2%. This receptor was identified in a man between 50 and 59 years old with acute or convalescent COVID-19. The sequenced sample consisted of peripheral blood. The rearrangement uses TRBV5-8 and TRBJ2-7; D remains ambiguous. Here the CDR3 DNA reads TGTGCCAGCAGCTTGGGAGACATCTCCTACGAGCAGTACTTC. The encoded protein is CASSLGDISYEQYF.